This TCR beta chain was identified in a study of CD8 T cells in ankylosing spondylitis. TCRdb processed the 5' RACE reads anew with MiXCR; each CDR3 protein has one entry. This sample has roughly 230,000 distinct CDR3 sequences, with over 15% found just once. This CDR3 has 14 residues. Trimming removed 0 bases from V and 6 bases from J, with 12 bases in between. Germline loops: CDR1 GTSNPN, CDR2 SVGIG (reference sequence). This receptor was taken from a male donor with ankylosing spondylitis or in good health (not recorded which). The source material was blood, either unsorted or a sorted T cell fraction (not recorded which). This sequence joins TRBV30 and TRBJ1-5; perhaps TRBD1 as D (5 bases). The CDR3 sequence is CAWSVVQASQPQHF. CDR3 nucleotides: TGTGCCTGGAGTGTGGTACAGGCGAGTCAGCCCCAGCATTTT.